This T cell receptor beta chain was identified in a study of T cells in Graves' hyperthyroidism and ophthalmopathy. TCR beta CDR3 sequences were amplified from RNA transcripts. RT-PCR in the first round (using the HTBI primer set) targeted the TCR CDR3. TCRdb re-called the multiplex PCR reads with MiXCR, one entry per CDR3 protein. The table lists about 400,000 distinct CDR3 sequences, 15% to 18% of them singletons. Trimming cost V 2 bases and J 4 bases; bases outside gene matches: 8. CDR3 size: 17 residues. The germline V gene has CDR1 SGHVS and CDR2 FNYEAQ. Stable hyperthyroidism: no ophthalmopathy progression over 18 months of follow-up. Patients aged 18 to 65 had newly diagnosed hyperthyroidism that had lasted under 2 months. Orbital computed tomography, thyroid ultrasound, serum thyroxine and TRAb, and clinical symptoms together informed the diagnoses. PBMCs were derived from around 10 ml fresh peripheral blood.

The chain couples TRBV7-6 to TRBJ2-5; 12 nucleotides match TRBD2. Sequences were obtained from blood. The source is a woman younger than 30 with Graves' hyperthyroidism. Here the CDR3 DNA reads TGTGCCAGCAGCTTAAATCTAGCGGGAGGGCCCGGAGAGACCCAGTACTTC. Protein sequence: CASSLNLAGGPGETQYF.